This T cell receptor (beta chain) came from a study of cytomegalovirus exposure and HLA in healthy donors. Healthy bone marrow donors supplied every sample. 13 Jbeta primers and 60 Vbeta primers were used for the PCR. The repertoire was sequenced with immunoSEQ multiplex PCR; TCRdb's copy has only in-frame clones and lacks some. The table lists around 130,000 clones, about 80% of them singletons, with 2.5% to 3.5% in the top ten. There are 12 residues in the CDR3. Germline lookup yields CDR1 SEHNR and CDR2 FQNEAQ (reference sequence). Trimming took off 6 bases at V and 7 bases at J, with 12 bases between the two ends.

Sequenced input: PBMCs. V usage is TRBV7-9 and J usage is TRBJ1-2, with TRBD1 as a possible D gene (5 bases). The source is a boy between 2 and 10 years old in good health and CMV-seronegative. This CDR3 is CASRDGRGGYTF. The CDR3 DNA follows: TGTGCCAGCAGGGACGGAAGGGGTGGCTACACCTTC.